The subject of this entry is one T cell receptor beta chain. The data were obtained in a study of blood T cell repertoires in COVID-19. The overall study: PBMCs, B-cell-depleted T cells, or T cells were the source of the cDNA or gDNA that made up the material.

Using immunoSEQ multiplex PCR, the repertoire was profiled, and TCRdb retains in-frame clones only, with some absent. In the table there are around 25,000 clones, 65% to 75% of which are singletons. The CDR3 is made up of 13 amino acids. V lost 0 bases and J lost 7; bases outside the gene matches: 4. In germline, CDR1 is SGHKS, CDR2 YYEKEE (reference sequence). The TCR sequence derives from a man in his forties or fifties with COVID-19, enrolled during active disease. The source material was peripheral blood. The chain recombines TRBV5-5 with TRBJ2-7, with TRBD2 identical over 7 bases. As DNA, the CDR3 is TGTGCCAGCAGCTTGGTCGGGGAGGGTGAGCAGTACTTC. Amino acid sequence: CASSLVGEGEQYF.